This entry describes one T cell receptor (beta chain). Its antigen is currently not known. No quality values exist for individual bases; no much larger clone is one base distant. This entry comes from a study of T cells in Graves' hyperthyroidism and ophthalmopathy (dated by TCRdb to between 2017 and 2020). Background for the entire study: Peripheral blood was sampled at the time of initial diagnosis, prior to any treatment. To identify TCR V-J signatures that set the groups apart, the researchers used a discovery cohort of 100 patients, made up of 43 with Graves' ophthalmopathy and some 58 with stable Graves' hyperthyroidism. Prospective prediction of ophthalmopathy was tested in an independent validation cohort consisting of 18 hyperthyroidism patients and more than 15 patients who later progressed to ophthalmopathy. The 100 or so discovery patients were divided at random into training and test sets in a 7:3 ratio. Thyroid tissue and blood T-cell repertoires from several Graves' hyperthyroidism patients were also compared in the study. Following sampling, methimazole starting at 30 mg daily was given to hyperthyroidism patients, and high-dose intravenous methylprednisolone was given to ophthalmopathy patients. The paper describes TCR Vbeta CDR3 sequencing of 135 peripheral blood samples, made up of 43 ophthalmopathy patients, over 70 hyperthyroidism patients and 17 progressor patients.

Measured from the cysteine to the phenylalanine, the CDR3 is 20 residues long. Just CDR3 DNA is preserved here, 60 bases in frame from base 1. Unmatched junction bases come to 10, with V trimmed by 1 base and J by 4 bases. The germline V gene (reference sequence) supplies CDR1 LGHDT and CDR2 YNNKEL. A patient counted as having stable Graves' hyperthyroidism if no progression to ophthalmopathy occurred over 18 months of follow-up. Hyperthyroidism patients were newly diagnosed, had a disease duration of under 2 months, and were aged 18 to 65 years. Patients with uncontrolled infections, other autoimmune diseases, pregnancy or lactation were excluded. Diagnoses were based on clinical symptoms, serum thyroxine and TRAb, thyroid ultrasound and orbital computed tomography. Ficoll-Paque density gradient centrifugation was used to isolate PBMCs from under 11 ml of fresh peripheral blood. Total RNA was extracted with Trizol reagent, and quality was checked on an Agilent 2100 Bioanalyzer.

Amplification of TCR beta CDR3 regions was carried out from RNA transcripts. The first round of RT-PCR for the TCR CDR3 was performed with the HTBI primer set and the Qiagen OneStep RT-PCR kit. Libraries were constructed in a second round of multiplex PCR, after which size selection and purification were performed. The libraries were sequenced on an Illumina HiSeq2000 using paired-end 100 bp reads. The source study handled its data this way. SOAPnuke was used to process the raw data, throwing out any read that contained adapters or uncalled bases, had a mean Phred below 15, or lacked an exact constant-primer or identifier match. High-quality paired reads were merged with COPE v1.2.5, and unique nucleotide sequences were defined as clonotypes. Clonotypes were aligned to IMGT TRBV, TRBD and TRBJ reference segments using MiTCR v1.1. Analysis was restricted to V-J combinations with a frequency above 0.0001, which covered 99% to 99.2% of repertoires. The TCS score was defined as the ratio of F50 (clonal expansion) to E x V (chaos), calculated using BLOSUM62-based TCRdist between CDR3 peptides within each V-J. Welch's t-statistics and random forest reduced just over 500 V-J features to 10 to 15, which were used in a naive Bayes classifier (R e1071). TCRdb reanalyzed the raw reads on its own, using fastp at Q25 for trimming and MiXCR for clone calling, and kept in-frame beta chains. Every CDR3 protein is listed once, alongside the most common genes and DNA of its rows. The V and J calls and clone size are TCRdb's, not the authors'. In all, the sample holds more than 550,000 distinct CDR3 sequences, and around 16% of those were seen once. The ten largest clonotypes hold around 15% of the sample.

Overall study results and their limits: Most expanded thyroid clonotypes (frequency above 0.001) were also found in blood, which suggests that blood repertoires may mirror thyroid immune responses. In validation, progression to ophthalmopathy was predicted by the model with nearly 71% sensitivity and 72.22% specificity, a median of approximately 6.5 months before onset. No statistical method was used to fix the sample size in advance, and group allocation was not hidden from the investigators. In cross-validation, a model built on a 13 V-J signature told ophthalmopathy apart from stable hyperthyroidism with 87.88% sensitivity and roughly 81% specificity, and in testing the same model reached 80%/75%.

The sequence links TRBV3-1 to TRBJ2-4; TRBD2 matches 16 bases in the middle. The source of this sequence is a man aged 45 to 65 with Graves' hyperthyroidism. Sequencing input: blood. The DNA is TGTGCCAGCAGCCAAGGAACCGGGACTAGCGGGAGGGAACGTAAAAACATTCAGTACTTC. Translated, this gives CASSQGTGTSGRERKNIQYF.